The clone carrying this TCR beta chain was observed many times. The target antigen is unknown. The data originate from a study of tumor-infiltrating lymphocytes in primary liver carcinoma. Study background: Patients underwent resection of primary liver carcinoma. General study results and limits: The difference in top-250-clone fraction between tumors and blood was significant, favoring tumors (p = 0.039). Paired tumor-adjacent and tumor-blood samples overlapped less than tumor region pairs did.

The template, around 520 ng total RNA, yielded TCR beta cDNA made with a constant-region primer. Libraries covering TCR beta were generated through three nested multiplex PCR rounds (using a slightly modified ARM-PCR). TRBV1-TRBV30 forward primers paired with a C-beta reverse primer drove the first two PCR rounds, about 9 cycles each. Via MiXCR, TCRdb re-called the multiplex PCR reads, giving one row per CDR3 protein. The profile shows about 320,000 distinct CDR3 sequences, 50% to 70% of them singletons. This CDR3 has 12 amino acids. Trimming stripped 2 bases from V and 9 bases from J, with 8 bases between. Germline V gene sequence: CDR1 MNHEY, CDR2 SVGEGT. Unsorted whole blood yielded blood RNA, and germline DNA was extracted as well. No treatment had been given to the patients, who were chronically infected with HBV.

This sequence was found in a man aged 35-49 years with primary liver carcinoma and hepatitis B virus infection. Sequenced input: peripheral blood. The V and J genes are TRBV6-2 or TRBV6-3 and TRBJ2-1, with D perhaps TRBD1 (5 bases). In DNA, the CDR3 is TGTGCCAGCAGTTACGCAGGGTTTGAGCAGTTCTTC. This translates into CASSYAGFEQFF.